The sequence of this TCR beta chain was determined in a study of graft-versus-host responses after intestinal transplantation (dated by TCRdb to the early 2020s). Concerning the study at large: The transplants that recipients received were multivisceral, liver-intestinal, or isolated intestinal. Rather than going through the commercial service, samples from a few later patients were sequenced in-house on an Illumina MiSeq and processed with MiXCR. Alloreactive clones were identified by sequencing pre-transplant mixed lymphocyte reaction products and comparing them with unstimulated pre-transplant donor and recipient T cells. Donor T cell macrochimerism was defined as a peak of at least 4% donor T cells among recipient peripheral blood mononuclear cells. Bulk TCR-beta CDR3 sequencing was used to track graft-versus-host and host-versus-graft alloreactive T cell clones in the graft, circulation and bone marrow after intestinal transplantation. All recipients received anti-thymocyte globulin induction followed by maintenance tacrolimus and steroids for about three years. The cohort enrolled about two dozen intestinal transplant recipients, one of whom was a retransplant, and a few patients without pretransplant specimens were excluded.

Interpreted using the paper, the time point label stands for: cells obtained before transplantation from donor or recipient. CD3+CD4+ and CD3+CD8+ populations were FACS-sorted from unstimulated pre-transplant donor and recipient cells taken from spleen or lymph nodes. Library construction relied on the immunoSEQ multiplex PCR assay. For most patients, genomic DNA was isolated using the Qiagen DNeasy Blood and Tissue Kit and was shipped frozen to Adaptive Biotechnologies for TCR sequencing. High-throughput TCR-beta CDR3 sequencing of genomic DNA from most patients was performed by Adaptive Biotechnologies. The study's processing was this. TCR sequencing data were retrieved from Adaptive's ImmunoSEQ software for around 20 patients, whereas a few other patients were processed with MiXCR and VDJtools. CD4 versus CD8 sorting errors were corrected by removing sequences found in both subsets at a frequency ratio below 5:1. CDR3 nucleotide sequences shared by donor and recipient were removed because the origin of these sequences could not be assigned. At least 2-fold expansion over unstimulated cells and a minimum CFSE-low frequency of 0.002% (template counts) or 0.001% (read counts) were required for clones to be classified as alloreactive. Clones detected in sequenced pre-transplant spleen, lymph node, or MLR CFSE-low populations of the donor or recipient were defined as mappable. The cumulative frequency of alloreactive clones was calculated as a percentage of all sequences, weighted by copy number. TCRdb carries this immuneACCESS record with in-frame sequences only. Its versions omit some clonotypes, under half of them owing to an unresolved V gene in the studies checked, with the rest unexplained. Clone size and V and J calls were adopted from that table, with D and trimming inferred from the DNA. Across this sample there are around 96,000 clones, with roughly nine tenths seen only once. Together, the top ten hold around 0.17% of the sample.

The CDR3 spans 19 residues, from the cysteine through the phenylalanine. The retained sequence is limited to the CDR3, 57 bases, with the frame set at the first base. The germline V end is reduced by 3 bases and the J end by 9 bases; junction bases left unmatched: 18. CDR1 and CDR2 are drawn from the germline V gene (reference sequence): SEHNR, FQNEAQ. Points on this clone: Its recognized antigen is unknown. One base away there is no much larger clone; base qualities are not given.

Results the study describes overall, beyond this receptor: GvH clones turned up in recipient bone marrow, with some appearing earlier in ileal mucosa or blood, a pattern consistent with an intestinal mucosal origin. High GvH to HvG T cell clonal ratios were observed in the allografts of patients with donor T cell macrochimerism. The conclusions were limited by the relatively low number and heterogeneity of the intestinal transplant patients. Early after transplant, peak levels of circulating GvH clones were associated with declines in HvG clones.

The clonotype was recovered from a human donor who received an intestinal transplant. The sequencing used unstimulated CD4+ T cells sorted from spleen or lymph node cells, collected before intestinal transplant. The chain links TRBV7-9 with TRBJ2-1; TRBD2 lines up with 12 middle nucleotides. The CDR3 is CASSFLGSPTSGRGSEQFF. Here is the DNA: TGTGCCAGCAGCTTTCTAGGCAGCCCGACTAGCGGGAGAGGAAGTGAGCAGTTCTTC.